This entry concerns a single T cell receptor beta chain. Its antigen remains unidentified. This CDR3 comprises 13 residues. Looked up from germline, CDR1 is MGHDK and CDR2 is SYGVNS. This sample is part of a study of T cells expressing NK-cell markers. Study context: Source material for TCR beta repertoires consisted of sorted CD3+CD56+NKG2C+, CD3+CD56+NKG2C- and CD3+CD56-NKG2C+ T cells. Findings of the study overall: Dominant NKG2C+ clonotypes made up about 1.0-8% of CD8+ T cells in roughly six donors.

TCRdb re-called the 5' RACE reads, yielding one record per CDR3 amino acid sequence without DNA. The listing contains 400,000 to 450,000 distinct CDR3 sequences. Sequences were obtained from blood T cells: a sorted CD56 or NKG2C T cell subset, CD4+ or CD8+ T cells, or bulk PBMC T cells (not recorded which). The source of this sequence is a woman aged 18 to 75 in good health. V and J are TRBV25-1 and TRBJ2-7; TCRdb's D call, TRBD1, is unchecked because there is no DNA. The CDR3 region is CASQDRVEYEQYF.